One sample yielded the 12 T cell receptor beta chains listed below, sequenced in a study of PD-L1 blockade in urothelial cancer. TCRdb's copy holds only in-frame clones and misses some; the assay was immunoSEQ multiplex PCR. Altogether approximately 90,000 clones are present, over 75% being singletons, with the ten largest covering over 13%. The time point was: pretreatment peripheral blood. The source was PBMCs, collected around atezolizumab (anti-PD-L1) treatment. The source of these receptors is a man aged 60 to 75 with urothelial cancer.

The chain uses TRBV27 and TRBJ2-7; 8 bases align to TRBD2. The length of the CDR3 is 14 residues. Losses at the gene ends were 7 bases for V and 0 bases for J; bases not matched to a gene: 5. From germline, CDR1 is MNHEY and CDR2 SMNVEV (reference sequence). The CDR3 DNA sequence: TGTGCCAGCACCAGGCTAGCGGGCTCCTACGAGCAGTACTTC. Protein: CASTRLAGSYEQYF.

The CDR3 DNA reads as TGTGCCAGCAGCCGGGTAAAAGAAAGCCGGAATGAGCAGTTCTTC. As protein: CASSRVKESRNEQFF. The rearrangement links TRBV7-2 to TRBJ2-1; no clear D gene. The germline CDR1 and CDR2 sequences are SGHTA and FQGNSA. The CDR3 has 15 residues. V was trimmed by 5 bases and J by 7 bases, leaving 18 bases between them.

CDR3 sequence reads: CASRNRLSNTEAFF. The CDR3 region has the DNA TGTGCCAGCAGAAACAGGCTTTCGAACACTGAAGCTTTCTTT. V gene TRBV6-5 combines with J gene TRBJ1-1; the D gene is possibly TRBD1 (5 bases). Germline CDR1 MNHEY, CDR2 SVGAGI. Trimming cost V 6 bases and J 1 base, with 12 bases left between them. The CDR3 length is 14 residues.

The CDR3 reads CTSSPRRGDSLDTQYF. In DNA form, the CDR3 reads TGCACCAGCAGCCCTCGGCGGGGGGACTCATTAGATACGCAGTATTTT. The rearrangement uses TRBV1 and TRBJ2-3; whether TRBD2, the table's D call, matches the DNA was not checked. TRBV1 is a listed pseudogene. CDR3 length equals 16 residues.

The count of this clone is one. This chain links TRBV28 with TRBJ2-1, with a weak D call TRBD1 (6 bases). The CDR3 is 14 amino acids. Trimming cost V 3 bases and J 4 bases, with 10 bases left between them. CDR1 and CDR2 (germline): MDHEN, SYDVKM. The CDR3 DNA sequence: TGTGCCAGCAGTTTGGTCAGGGGTTACAATGAGCAGTTCTTC. Its protein is CASSLVRGYNEQFF.

The rearrangement links TRBV19 to TRBJ1-4; D might be TRBD1 (6 bases). V dropped 3 bases and J dropped 4 bases, with 12 bases sitting between them. The germline gives CDR1 LNHDA, CDR2 SQIVND (reference sequence). The CDR3 spans 15 residues. Here the CDR3 reads CASSITGTNNEKLFF. The CDR3 nucleotides are TGTGCCAGTAGTATCACGGGGACAAATAATGAAAAACTGTTTTTT.

This chain links TRBV14 with TRBJ1-3; 8 bases fit TRBD1. The CDR3 has 14 residues. The ends lost 5 bases at V and 0 bases at J; junction bases unmatched: 0. The germline V gene encodes CDR1 SGHDN and CDR2 FVKESK. In nucleotides, the CDR3 is TGTGCCAGCAGCGACAGGGGCTCTGGAAACACCATATATTTT. Translated: CASSDRGSGNTIYF.

V and J are TRBV11-3 and TRBJ2-5, with D perhaps matching TRBD2 (6 bases). The CDR3 is made up of 14 amino acids. Germline CDR1 SGHNT, CDR2 YENEEA. V lost 5 bases, J lost 0 bases, and 10 bases lay in between. Here the CDR3 reads CASSPREYQETQYF. In DNA form, the CDR3 reads TGTGCCAGCAGCCCCCGGGAGTACCAAGAGACCCAGTACTTC.

The chain joins TRBV2 to TRBJ2-2; D gene unclear. The V end lost 7 bases, the J end lost 3 bases, and 6 bases lay between the germline ends. This CDR3 spans 12 amino acids. Germline CDR1 is SNHLY and CDR2 is FYNNEI. In DNA form, the CDR3 reads TGTGCCAGCATTCCTTACACCGGGGAGCTGTTTTTT. It yields the protein CASIPYTGELFF.

This sequence joins TRBV7-8 and TRBJ2-3; D call uncertain. The V gene's germline CDR1 is SGHVS and CDR2 FQNEAQ. The length of the CDR3 is 18 residues. V shed 1 base and J shed 0 bases, with 17 bases lying between them. For the CDR3, the DNA is TGTGCCAGCAGCTTAGGGGTCGTTTTTGCGGCTAGCACAGATACGCAGTATTTT. Translated, it gives CASSLGVVFAASTDTQYF.

The genes are TRBV9 and TRBJ1-2, with TRBD1 matching over 10 bases. The CDR3 extends over 15 amino acids. CDR1 SGDLS and CDR2 YYNGEE come from the germline V gene. V shed 4 bases and J 8 bases; nucleotides not matched to a gene: 11. The CDR3 DNA sequence: TGTGCCAGCAGCTCGAGGACAGGACAGGGGGACGGCTACACCTTC. It yields the protein CASSSRTGQGDGYTF.

This chain links TRBV28 with TRBJ1-2, with D maybe TRBD1 (5 bases). Germline CDR1 MDHEN, CDR2 SYDVKM. The CDR3 has 14 amino acids. The V and J ends lost 3 bases and 4 bases respectively, with 12 bases between them. CDR3 bases: TGTGCCAGCAGTTTTTGGCAGGGTGGCTATGGCTACACCTTC. As protein: CASSFWQGGYGYTF.